The present entry profiles one T cell receptor beta chain with its context. The protocol was immunoSEQ multiplex PCR, while the TCRdb copy is restricted to in-frame clones and leaves out a portion. The sample gives around 100,000 clones, around four fifths of which show up once; around 12% is in the top ten. These data belong to a study of blood T cell repertoires in COVID-19. The CDR3 length is 15 residues. V and J are TRBV21-1 and TRBJ2-7; TRBD1 is the table's D call, not checked against the DNA. TRBV21-1 is marked as a pseudogene. The TCR comes from a human donor in a cohort sampled during active COVID-19. Sequencing was done on a sample of peripheral blood. CDR3 coding DNA: TGTGCCAGCACCCGGGGACAACCTACTTTTCGGGAGCAGTACTTC. The encoded protein is CASTRGQPTFREQYF.